The source of this T cell receptor beta chain is a study of T cell changes during pregnancy in multiple sclerosis. Produced via immunoSEQ multiplex PCR; TCRdb's table is partial and in-frame only. Here the sample spans under 80,000 clones, roughly 92% being singletons. The sequence came from a female donor in good health, enrolled as a control in a pregnancy study. Material: peripheral blood, obtained after pregnancy.

CDR3 loop: CASSLAPTGDSYEQYF. CDR3 DNA sequence: TGTGCCAGCAGCTTAGCGCCGACAGGGGACTCCTACGAGCAGTACTTC. The rearrangement joins TRBV7-8 to TRBJ2-7, with 8 bases lining up with TRBD1. J was trimmed by 0 bases and V by 0 bases; bases with no gene match: 4. Germline V CDR1 and CDR2: SGHVS, FQNEAQ. The CDR3 loop spans 16 amino acids.